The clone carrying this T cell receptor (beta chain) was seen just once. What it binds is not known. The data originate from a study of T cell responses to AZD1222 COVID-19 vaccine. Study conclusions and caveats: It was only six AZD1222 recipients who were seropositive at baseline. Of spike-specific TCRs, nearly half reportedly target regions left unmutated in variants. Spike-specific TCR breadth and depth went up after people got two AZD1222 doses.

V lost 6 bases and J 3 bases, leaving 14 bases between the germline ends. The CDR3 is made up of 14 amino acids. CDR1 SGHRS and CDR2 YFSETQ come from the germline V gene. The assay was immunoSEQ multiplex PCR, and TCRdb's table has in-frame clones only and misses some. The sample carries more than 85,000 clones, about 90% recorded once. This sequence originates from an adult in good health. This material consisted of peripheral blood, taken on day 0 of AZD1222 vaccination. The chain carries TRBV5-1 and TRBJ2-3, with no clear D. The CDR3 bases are TGCGCCAGCACCTCCGGCCAGATAACAGATACGCAGTATTTT. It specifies CASTSGQITDTQYF.